The clone carrying this T cell receptor beta chain has just a few counts. The data originate from a study of blood T cell repertoires in COVID-19. Per the study methods: It was from reference gene primer amplification that nucleated cell counts were estimated. Sequencing was performed with immunoSEQ multiplex PCR; in TCRdb, only in-frame clones are kept and a portion is missing. Clonal size and the V and J genes are those of that table, whereas D and trimming came from the DNA. Found here are 250,000 or so clones, roughly 84% of them singletons; the top ten hold 1.5%. Trimming cost V 4 bases and J 6 bases, with 11 bases left between them. The CDR3 length is 13 residues. Germline CDR1 reads SGDLS; CDR2 reads YYNGEE.

J is TRBJ1-5 and V is TRBV9, with D uncertain. The specimen sequenced was peripheral blood. The TCR originated in a woman aged 40-49 years who had recovered from COVID-19. The CDR3 bases are TGTGCCAGCAGCCCAAGGGAGGGTCAGCCCCAGCATTTT. It translates to CASSPREGQPQHF.